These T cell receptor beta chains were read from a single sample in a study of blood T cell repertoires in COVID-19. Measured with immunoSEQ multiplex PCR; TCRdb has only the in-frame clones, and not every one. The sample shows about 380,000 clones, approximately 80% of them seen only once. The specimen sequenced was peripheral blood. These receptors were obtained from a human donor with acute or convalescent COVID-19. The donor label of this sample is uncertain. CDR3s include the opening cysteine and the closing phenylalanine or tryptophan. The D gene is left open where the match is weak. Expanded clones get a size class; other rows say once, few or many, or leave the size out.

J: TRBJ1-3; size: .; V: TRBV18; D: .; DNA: TGTGCCAGCTCACCACGAGGGAGTCCTGGAAACACCATATATTTT; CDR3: CASSPRGSPGNTIYF
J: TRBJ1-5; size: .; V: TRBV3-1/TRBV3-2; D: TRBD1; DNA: TGTGCCAGCAGCAACAGGGGGGGTCAGCCCCAGCATTTT; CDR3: CASSNRGGQPQHF
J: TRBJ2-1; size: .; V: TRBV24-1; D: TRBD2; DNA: TGTGCCACCAGTGATGGACTAGCGGGAGGTCATGAGCAGTTCTTC; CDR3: CATSDGLAGGHEQFF
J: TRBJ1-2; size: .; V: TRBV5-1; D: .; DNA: TGCGCCAGCAGCGTAGAACCGGGACTGATCTATGGCTACACCTTC; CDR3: CASSVEPGLIYGYTF
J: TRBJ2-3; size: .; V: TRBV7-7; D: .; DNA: TGTGCCAGCAGCTTATCGCCGACTAGTGCAGATACGCAGTATTTT; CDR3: CASSLSPTSADTQYF
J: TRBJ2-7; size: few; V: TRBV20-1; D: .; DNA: TGCAGTGCTAGTCGGCAGGGAAACGAGCAGTACTTC; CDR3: CSASRQGNEQYF
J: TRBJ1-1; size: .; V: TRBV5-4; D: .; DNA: TGTGCCAGCAGCTTGATATCGGGAGAAGCTTTCTTT; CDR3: CASSLISGEAFF
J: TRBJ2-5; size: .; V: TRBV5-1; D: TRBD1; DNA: TGCGCCAGCAGCCCCACGAGTACCGGGACAGGGGGCCTTCAGACCCAGTACTTC; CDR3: CASSPTSTGTGGLQTQYF
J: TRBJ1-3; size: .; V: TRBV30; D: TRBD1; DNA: TGTGCCTGGAGGCAGGGGGCTTCTGGAAACACCATATATTTT; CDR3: CAWRQGASGNTIYF
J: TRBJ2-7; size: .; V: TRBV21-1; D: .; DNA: TGTGCCAGCAGCAAAAAGACGGGGGGCGGCGAGGACGATAGCTCCTACGAGCAGTACTTC; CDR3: CASSKKTGGGEDDSSYEQYF
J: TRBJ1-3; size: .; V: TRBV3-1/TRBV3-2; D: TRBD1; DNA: TGTGCCAGCAGCCAACATAGGGGGACAGGGGGCATTGGAAACACCATATATTTT; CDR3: CASSQHRGTGGIGNTIYF
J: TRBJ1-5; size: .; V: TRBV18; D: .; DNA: TGTGCCAGCTCCGCGTCGTCGGGGAAAGGTCAGCCCCAGCATTTT; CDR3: CASSASSGKGQPQHF
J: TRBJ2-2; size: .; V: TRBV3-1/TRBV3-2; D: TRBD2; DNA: TGTGCCAGCAGCAAGCGGGAGTACGGTGCCGGGGAGCTGTTTTTT; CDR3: CASSKREYGAGELFF
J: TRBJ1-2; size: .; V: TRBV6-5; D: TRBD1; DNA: TGTGCCAGCAGTTACTCGGACAGGGTAACTGGCTACACCTTC; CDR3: CASSYSDRVTGYTF
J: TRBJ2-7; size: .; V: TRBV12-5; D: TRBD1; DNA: TGTGCTAGTGGTTTGGTACCCCAGGGGGCCGAGCAGTACTTC; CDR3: CASGLVPQGAEQYF
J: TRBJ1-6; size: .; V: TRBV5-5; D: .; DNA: TGTGCCAGCGCCCCAGGGGTTGGATTCGATTCACCCCTCCACTTT; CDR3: CASAPGVGFDSPLHF
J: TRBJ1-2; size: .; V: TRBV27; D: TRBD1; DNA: TGTGCCAGCAGCTCAGACAGGGTCTATGGCTACACCTTC; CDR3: CASSSDRVYGYTF
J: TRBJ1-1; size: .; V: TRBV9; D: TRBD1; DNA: TGTGCCAGCAGCGCGACAGGGGGCAGGTACACTGAAGCTTTCTTT; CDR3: CASSATGGRYTEAFF
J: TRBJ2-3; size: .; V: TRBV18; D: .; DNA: TGTGCCAGCTCACACGGGAGCACAGATACGCAGTATTTT; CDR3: CASSHGSTDTQYF
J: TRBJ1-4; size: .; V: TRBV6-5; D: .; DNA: TGTGCCAGCAGCCCCCCGGGGGTCGCGGAAAAACTGTTTTTT; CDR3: CASSPPGVAEKLFF
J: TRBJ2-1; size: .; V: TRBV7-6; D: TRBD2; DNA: TGTGCCAGCAGCGCTAGCGGGAGCATCTACAATGAGCAGTTCTTC; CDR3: CASSASGSIYNEQFF
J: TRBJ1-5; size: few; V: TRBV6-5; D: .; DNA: TGTGCCAGCAGCTCGGAGGCAGCCGGCAATCAGCCCCAGCATTTT; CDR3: CASSSEAAGNQPQHF
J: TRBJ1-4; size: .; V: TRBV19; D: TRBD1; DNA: TGTGCCAGTTCTTGGGGTTCAGGGGGCTCGGAGGAACTGTTTTTT; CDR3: CASSWGSGGSEELFF
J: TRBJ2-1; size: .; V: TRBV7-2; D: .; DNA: TGTGCCAGCAGCTCTATCATGTCGTACAATGAGCAGTTCTTC; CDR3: CASSSIMSYNEQFF
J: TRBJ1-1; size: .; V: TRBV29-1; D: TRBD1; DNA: TGCAGCACCAAACGACAGGGCGGGACTGAAGCTTTCTTT; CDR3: CSTKRQGGTEAFF
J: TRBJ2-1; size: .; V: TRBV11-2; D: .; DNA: TGTGCCAGCATACGGGACACCTCCTACAATGAGCAGTTCTTC; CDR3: CASIRDTSYNEQFF
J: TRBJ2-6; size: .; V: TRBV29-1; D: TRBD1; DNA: TGCAGCGTTGAGGGGGAACAGGGGGCTGGGGCCAACGTCCTGACTTTC; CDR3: CSVEGEQGAGANVLTF
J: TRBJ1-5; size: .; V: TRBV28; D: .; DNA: TGTGCCAGCAGTACAAATTCTTGGACGGGGAATCAGCCCCAGCATTTT; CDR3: CASSTNSWTGNQPQHF
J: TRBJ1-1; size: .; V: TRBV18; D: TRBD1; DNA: TGTGCCAGCTCACCATCGCAGGGGGCCGCTCTAGAAGCTTTCTTT; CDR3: CASSPSQGAALEAFF
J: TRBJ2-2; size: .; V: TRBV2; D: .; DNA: TGTGCCAGCAGTGAAAACTACCTCGCGAACACCGGGGAGCTGTTTTTT; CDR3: CASSENYLANTGELFF
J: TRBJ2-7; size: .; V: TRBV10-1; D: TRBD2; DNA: TGCGCCAGCAGTAAAGCGGGAGTATACGAGCAGTACTTC; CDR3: CASSKAGVYEQYF
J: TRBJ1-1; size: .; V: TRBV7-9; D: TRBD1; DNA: TGTGCCAGCAGCGTAGGACAGGGCAGGACTGAAGCTTTCTTT; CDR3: CASSVGQGRTEAFF
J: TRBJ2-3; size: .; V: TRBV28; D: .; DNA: TGTGCCAGCAGTTTATCAGGAAACACAGATACGCAGTATTTT; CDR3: CASSLSGNTDTQYF
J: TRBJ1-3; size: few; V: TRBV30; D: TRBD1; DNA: TGTGCCTGGAGAGCAGGGGGCACAAGGGGAAACACCATATATTTT; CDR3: CAWRAGGTRGNTIYF
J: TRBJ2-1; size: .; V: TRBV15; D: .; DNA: TGTGCCACCAGCAGGCTGACAGATTACAATGAGCAGTTCTTC; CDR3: CATSRLTDYNEQFF
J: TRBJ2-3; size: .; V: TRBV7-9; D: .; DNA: TGTGCCAGCAGCTTAATGACTATCACAGATACGCAGTATTTT; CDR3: CASSLMTITDTQYF
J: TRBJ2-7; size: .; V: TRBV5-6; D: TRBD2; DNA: TGTGCCAGCAGCTTGGTCATCGGGGGGGCTCGGTCCTACGAGCAGTACTTC; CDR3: CASSLVIGGARSYEQYF
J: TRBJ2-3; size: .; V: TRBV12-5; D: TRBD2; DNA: TGTGCTAGTGGTTCGCCCACTAGCGGTAACACAGATACGCAGTATTTT; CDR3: CASGSPTSGNTDTQYF
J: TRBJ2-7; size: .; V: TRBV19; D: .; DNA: TGTGCCAGCAGTACTATACAGGGAGTCGACTACGAGCAGTACTTC; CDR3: CASSTIQGVDYEQYF
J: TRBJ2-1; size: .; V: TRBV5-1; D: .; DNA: TGCGCCAGCAGCTTGTTCGTTGTCGGAGGGGACAATGAGCAGTTCTTC; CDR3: CASSLFVVGGDNEQFF
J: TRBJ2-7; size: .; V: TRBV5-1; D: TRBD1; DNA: TGCGCCAGCAGCGTAGGACAGGGACCATACGAGCAGTACTTC; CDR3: CASSVGQGPYEQYF
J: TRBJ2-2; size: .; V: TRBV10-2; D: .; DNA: TGCGCCAGCAGTGAGACCGGGTCCTGGGCCGGGGAGCTGTTTTTT; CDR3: CASSETGSWAGELFF
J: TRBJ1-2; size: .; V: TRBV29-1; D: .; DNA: TGCAGCGTGACTGGGGACGGGAGCGCCCGGTATGGCTACACCTTC; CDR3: CSVTGDGSARYGYTF
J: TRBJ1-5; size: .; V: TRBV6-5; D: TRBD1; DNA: TGTGCCAGCAGACAAACAGGGGGCCGCAATCAGCCCCAGCATTTT; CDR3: CASRQTGGRNQPQHF
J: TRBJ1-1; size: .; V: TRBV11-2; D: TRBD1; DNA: TGTGCCAGCAGCCCGGCGGACAGGCGTTTACCGGGGACTGAAGCTTTCTTT; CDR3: CASSPADRRLPGTEAFF
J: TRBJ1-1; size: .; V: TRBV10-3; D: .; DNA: TGTGCCATCAGCCAGGGCGACCGGAAACCCGAAGCTTTCTTT; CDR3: CAISQGDRKPEAFF
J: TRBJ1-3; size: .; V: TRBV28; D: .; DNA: TGTGCCAGCAGTTTTGACTCAACTCTCTCTGGAAACACCATATATTTT; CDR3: CASSFDSTLSGNTIYF
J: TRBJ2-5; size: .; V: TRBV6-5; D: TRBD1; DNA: TGTGCCAGCAGTTACTCTGGGACAGTGGAGACCCAGTACTTC; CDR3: CASSYSGTVETQYF
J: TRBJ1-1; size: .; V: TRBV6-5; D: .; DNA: TGTGCCAGCAGTTGGACACTTAACACTGAAGCTTTCTTT; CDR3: CASSWTLNTEAFF
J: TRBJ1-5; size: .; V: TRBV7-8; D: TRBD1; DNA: TGTGCCAGCAGCTTAATGAGGACAGGGAATCAGCCCCAGCATTTT; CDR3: CASSLMRTGNQPQHF
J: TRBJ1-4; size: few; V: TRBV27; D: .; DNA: TGTGCCAGCAGTCTTCGACAGGCGCCTAATGAAAAACTGTTTTTT; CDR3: CASSLRQAPNEKLFF